This T cell receptor beta chain was profiled in a study of T cell repertoires in cytomegalovirus infection. From the reads, TCRdb called clonotypes with MiXCR, one entry per CDR3 protein. The sample has about 700,000 distinct CDR3 sequences; approximately 33% are singletons. The CDR3 has 13 amino acids. Broader study findings: The ex vivo response was dominated by HLA-C-restricted CMV-specific TCR beta clonotypes. Cumulated frequencies of public TCR beta families served to identify carriers of CMV plus the relevant HLA.

This clonotype was counted a few times. The target antigen is unknown. Mismatch with germline at one junction end may stem from a read error. This specimen consisted of cultured PBMCs, obtained from culture after CMV antigen stimulation. This receptor was obtained from a human donor in good health (CMV status not recorded). Some clones in this sample may be carry-over from other donors' samples. The chain recombines TRBV5-3 with TRBJ1-2; D call uncertain. TRBV5-3 is an open reading frame, and its role is uncertain. CDR3 coding DNA: TGTGCCAGCAGCTTCGAGAGAGACTATGGCTACACCTTC. Translation gives CASSFERDYGYTF.